These T cell receptor beta chains were read from a single sample in a study of siplizumab effects on memory and regulatory T cells. The repertoire was sequenced with immunoSEQ multiplex PCR; TCRdb's copy has only in-frame clones and lacks some. The data show 10,000 or so clones, 45% to 50% seen once. These receptors lack a known antigen. Material for sequencing was CFSE-low (dividing) CD8+ T cells sorted from an allogeneic mixed lymphocyte reaction. The receptor set was obtained from a human donor in good health; the cells came from an allogeneic mixed lymphocyte reaction. Some clones in this sample may be carry-over from other donors' samples. Each CDR3 is given with its conserved first and last residue. A D gene is named only where the DNA matches it firmly. Expanded clones get a size class; other rows say once, few or many, or leave the size out.

few TRBJ2-6 TRBD1 TRBV7-9 TGTGCCAGCAGGGGGACAGGTCTTTCTGGGGCCAACGTCCTGACTTTC CASRGTGLSGANVLTF
. TRBJ2-1 . TRBV29-1 TGCAGCGTTGAAATGGGGAATGAGCAGTTCTTC CSVEMGNEQFF
. TRBJ2-1 TRBD2 TRBV7-3 TGTGCCAGCAGCTTAATTGGACTAGCCAATGAGCAGTTCTTC CASSLIGLANEQFF
medium-sized TRBJ1-1 . TRBV6-5 TGTGCCAGCAGTTTACAGGGTCATACTGAAGCTTTCTTT CASSLQGHTEAFF
. TRBJ1-5 . TRBV6-1 TGTGCCAGCAGGGCGCTGACGGGGGCTGATCAGCCCCAGCATTTT CASRALTGADQPQHF
. TRBJ1-5 TRBD1 TRBV11-2 TGTGCCAGCAGCTTAGGGACAGGGTCGGGCCAGCCCCAGCATTTT CASSLGTGSGQPQHF
few TRBJ1-5 . TRBV4-1 TGCGCCAGCAGCCAAGCAAATCAGCCCCAGCATTTT CASSQANQPQHF
. TRBJ1-2 TRBD1 TRBV29-1 TGCAGCGCGACAGGGGGCACGGACTATGGCTACACCTTC CSATGGTDYGYTF
. TRBJ2-7 . TRBV10-3 TGTGCCATCAGTGAGGGGGACATTTACGAGCAGTACTTC CAISEGDIYEQYF
. TRBJ1-5 . TRBV5-6 TGTGCCAGCAGCTTAACCGGGACATCCATTAGGAGCAATCAGCCCCAGCATTTT CASSLTGTSIRSNQPQHF
few TRBJ1-3 . TRBV19 TGTGCCAGTAGTATTGCGCCAGGGAGATTTTTCGGAAACACCATATATTTT CASSIAPGRFFGNTIYF
few TRBJ2-1 TRBD1 TRBV5-6 TGTGCCAGCAGCTTCGGGGACAGCCTCTCCAATGAGCAGTTCTTC CASSFGDSLSNEQFF
. TRBJ2-2 . TRBV7-9 TGTGCCAGCAGCCTAACTTCGGGGGCCGGGGAGCTGTTTTTT CASSLTSGAGELFF
. TRBJ2-7 TRBD1 TRBV27 TGTGCCAGCAGTTTACGACAGGGGGTTTACGAGCAGTACTTC CASSLRQGVYEQYF
many TRBJ1-2 TRBD1 TRBV27 TGTGCCAGCAGCCCCGCCGCCCTGACAGGGGTGAATGGCTACACCTTC CASSPAALTGVNGYTF
. TRBJ2-1 . TRBV11-1 TGTGCCAGCAGCTTCGGGTCCGGCCCCTACAATGAGCAGTTCTTC CASSFGSGPYNEQFF
few TRBJ2-6 . TRBV7-6 TGTGCCAGCAGCCTCACACCTAACGGGGGCTCTGGGGCCAACGTCCTGACTTTC CASSLTPNGGSGANVLTF
few TRBJ1-1 . TRBV29-1 TGCAGCGTTGTAGTCGCTGAAGCTTTCTTT CSVVVAEAFF
. TRBJ2-7 . TRBV5-1 TGCGCCAGCAGCTTGGAAGACATTGCCTACGAGCAGTACTTC CASSLEDIAYEQYF
medium-sized TRBJ1-1 TRBD1 TRBV27 TGTGCCAGCAGTTTATCCTATCGACAGGGAGCGGCTGAAGCTTTCTTT CASSLSYRQGAAEAFF
few TRBJ1-5 . TRBV6-5 TGTGCCAGCAGTTACACGTGGAGCAATCAGCCCCAGCATTTT CASSYTWSNQPQHF
few TRBJ2-3 . TRBV1 TGCACCAGCAGCCGTTCTAGCGGGGGAACCACAGATACGCAGTATTTT CTSSRSSGGTTDTQYF
many TRBJ2-2 . TRBV4-1 TGCGCCAGCAGCCAAGACAGGGCCGGGGAGCTGTTTTTT CASSQDRAGELFF
. TRBJ2-7 TRBD2 TRBV14 TGTGCCAGCAGCCATGGGAGCGGGAGCGGGTACGAGCAGTACTTC CASSHGSGSGYEQYF
. TRBJ2-7 . TRBV6-6 TGTGCCAGCAGTTTCTCCTCCTACGAGCAGTACTTC CASSFSSYEQYF
. TRBJ1-1 . TRBV2 TGTGCCAGCAGCTTAGCAGGAATACCGAACACTGAAGCTTTCTTT CASSLAGIPNTEAFF
once TRBJ2-3 . TRBV7-8 TGTGCCAGCAGCTTAGGCCCAAGGCTAGCGCACCCGGGGGACACAGATACGCAGTATTTT CASSLGPRLAHPGDTDTQYF
few TRBJ2-2 TRBD2 TRBV10-3 TGTGCCATCAGTCCCGGGACTACGAACACCGGGGAGCTGTTTTTT CAISPGTTNTGELFF
few TRBJ1-2 TRBD1 TRBV7-9 TGTGCCAGCAGCCTACGAACAGGGGGCCCGGATGGCTACACCTTC CASSLRTGGPDGYTF
few TRBJ2-1 . TRBV19 TGTGCCAGTAGTATAGGGTCTAGTTCCTACAATGAGCAGTTCTTC CASSIGSSSYNEQFF
few TRBJ2-7 . TRBV12-5 TGTGCTAGTGTTCCCCGGGGCCGCGTCTACGAGCAGTACTTC CASVPRGRVYEQYF
. TRBJ2-7 . TRBV5-4 TGTGCCAGCAGCGCGGGACCGATCTCCTACGAGCAGTACTTC CASSAGPISYEQYF
few TRBJ1-5 . TRBV7-9 TGTGCCAGCAGTTCTGGAGAAAATAGCAATCAGCCCCAGCATTTT CASSSGENSNQPQHF
. TRBJ1-2 TRBD1 TRBV6-5 TGTGCCAGCAGTTACGACAGGGCCGCTTCAAACGGCTACACCTTC CASSYDRAASNGYTF
. TRBJ2-1 TRBD2 TRBV29-1 TGCAGCGCCTCTCTAGCGGGGCACTCCTACAATGAGCAGTTCTTC CSASLAGHSYNEQFF
. TRBJ2-7 . TRBV7-9 TGTGCCAGCAGCCCGAGTTACGAGCAGTACTTC CASSPSYEQYF
few TRBJ1-1 . TRBV19 TGTGCCAGTAATGTTCACTTGAACACTGAAGCTTTCTTT CASNVHLNTEAFF
. TRBJ1-2 TRBD1 TRBV6-5 TGTGCCAGCAGTGAAAAGGAGGGGGCGAGGGTAACCTTC CASSEKEGARVTF
medium-sized TRBJ2-2 . TRBV27 TGTGCCAGCACAGCCACCGGGGAGCTGTTTTTT CASTATGELFF
. TRBJ1-2 TRBD1 TRBV7-9 TGTGCCAGCAGTATAGACAGGGCCTATGGCTACACCTTC CASSIDRAYGYTF
. TRBJ2-7 . TRBV6-1 TGTGCCAGCAGTGAAGTCCTAATAACCGGGAATCATAACTACGAGCAGTACTTC CASSEVLITGNHNYEQYF
once TRBJ1-1 . TRBV5-4 TGTGCCAGCAGCTTGGGAATCCGGGATGAAGCTTTCTTT CASSLGIRDEAFF
medium-sized TRBJ2-7 TRBD2 TRBV15 TGTGCCACCAGCGAGACTAGCGGGATCTACGAGCAGTACTTC CATSETSGIYEQYF
. TRBJ2-1 . TRBV27 TGTGCCAGCAGTCCCCGTCCTTACAATGAGCAGTTCTTC CASSPRPYNEQFF
. TRBJ2-2 TRBD1 TRBV13 TGTGCCAGCAGCTTAGGCAGGACAGGGCACACCGGGGAGCTGTTTTTT CASSLGRTGHTGELFF
. TRBJ1-1 . TRBV19 TGTGCCAGTAGTTATGGGATTAACACTGAAGCTTTCTTT CASSYGINTEAFF
. TRBJ2-1 . TRBV4-1 TGCGCCAGCAGCCACGGCGTGGGTCGCTCCTACAATGAGCAGTTCTTC CASSHGVGRSYNEQFF
few TRBJ2-7 TRBD1 TRBV4-1 TGCGCCAGCAGCCAAGGGACAGGGTACGAGCAGTACTTC CASSQGTGYEQYF
. TRBJ2-7 . TRBV14 TGTGCCAGCAGCCAAGAATCGGCGGCGACCTACGAGCAGTACTTC CASSQESAATYEQYF
few TRBJ2-7 . TRBV4-1 TGCGCCAGCAGCCAAGACCCCCGACTTCTGGAGGAGCAGTACTTC CASSQDPRLLEEQYF
. TRBJ2-5 . TRBV27 TGTGCCAGCAGTTCATTGGGATTGGGTATGGAGACCCAGTACTTC CASSSLGLGMETQYF
. TRBJ2-5 TRBD2 TRBV7-9 TGTGCCAGCAGCTTACAAATTATCGGGGGGGCCGGTTGGACCCAGTACTTC CASSLQIIGGAGWTQYF
. TRBJ2-7 TRBD2 TRBV9 TGTGCCAGCAGCCCGGGGGGGAGGGTAACCCAATACGAGCAGTACTTT CASSPGGRVTQYEQYF
. TRBJ1-3 . TRBV7-9 TGTGCCAGCAGCCCCCCAATAGGAAACACCATATATTTT CASSPPIGNTIYF
. TRBJ2-1 TRBD1 TRBV6-1 TGTGCCAGCAGTGAACCGGGACAGCTCTACAATGAGCAGTTCTTC CASSEPGQLYNEQFF